This T cell receptor (beta chain) was found in a study of blood T cell repertoires in COVID-19. Germline CDR1 and CDR2: MDHEN and SYDVKM. V trimming: 8 bases; J trimming: 4 bases; junction bases outside the gene matches: 7. This CDR3 comprises 14 residues. TCRdb's copy holds only in-frame clones and misses some; the assay was immunoSEQ multiplex PCR. This table holds about 83,000 clones, around 80% found once. Sequencing was performed on peripheral blood. The chain employs TRBV28 and TRBJ1-1; 10 bases are shared with TRBD1. This sequence was found in a woman aged 80 or older with acute or convalescent COVID-19. CDR3 residues: CASGLTGGITEAFF. The DNA for the CDR3 is TGTGCCAGCGGCCTGACAGGGGGCATCACTGAAGCTTTCTTT.